The subject of this entry is one T cell receptor beta chain. Antigen specificity is unknown. The data are from a study of CD8+CD57+ T cells in acquired aplastic anemia. Whole-study results and caveats: Patients and healthy controls showed no significant CD8+ Simpson's diversity difference. Sharing between patients and controls was observed for twenty-nine CD8+ CDR3 sequences.

Both TCR beta VDJ combination and CDR3 sequence profiling were carried out. Genomic DNA was the template for this profiling. TCRdb re-derived calls from the reads in MiXCR, one entry per CDR3 protein. The repertoire includes around 430,000 distinct CDR3 sequences, more than 25% of them detected once, and 0.82% sits in the top ten. CDR1 is MGHDK and CDR2 is SYGVNS in the germline V gene. With 2 bases clipped from V and 6 bases from J, the junction kept 7 bases outside the gene matches. CDR3 length equals 15 residues. Previously, flow cytometry had revealed CD8+CD57+ cell expansion in the patients chosen for sequencing. Diagnosis of severe acquired aplastic anemia applied to all patients.

The TCR originated in a human donor with aplastic anemia. Sequencing used sorted CD4+, CD8+, or CD8+CD57+ T cells (not recorded which) from PBMCs. This sequence joins TRBV25-1 and TRBJ2-7; 10 bases align to TRBD1. The CDR3: CASSEPPGQGIEQYF. The CDR3 nucleotides read TGTGCCAGCAGTGAACCACCGGGACAGGGGATCGAGCAGTACTTC.